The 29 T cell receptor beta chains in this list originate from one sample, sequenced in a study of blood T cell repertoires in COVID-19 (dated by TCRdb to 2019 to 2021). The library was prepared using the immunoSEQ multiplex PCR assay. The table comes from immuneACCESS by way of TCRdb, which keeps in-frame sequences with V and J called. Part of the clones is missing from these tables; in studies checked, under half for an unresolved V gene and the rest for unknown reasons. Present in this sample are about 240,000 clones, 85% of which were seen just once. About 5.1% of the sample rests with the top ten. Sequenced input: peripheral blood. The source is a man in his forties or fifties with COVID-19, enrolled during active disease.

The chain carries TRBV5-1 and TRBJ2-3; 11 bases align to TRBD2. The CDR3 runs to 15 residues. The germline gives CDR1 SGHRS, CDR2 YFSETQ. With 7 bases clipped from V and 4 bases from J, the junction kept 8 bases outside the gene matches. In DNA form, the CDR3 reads TGCGCCAGCTGTGTGGGACTAGCGGATTCAGATACGCAGTATTTT. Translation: CASCVGLADSDTQYF.

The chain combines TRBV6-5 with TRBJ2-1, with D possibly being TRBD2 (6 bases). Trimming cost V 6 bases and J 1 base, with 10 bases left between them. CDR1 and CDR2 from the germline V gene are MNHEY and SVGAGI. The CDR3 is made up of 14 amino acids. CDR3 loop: CASRDYVSYNEQFF. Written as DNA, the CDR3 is TGTGCCAGCAGGGACTACGTATCCTACAATGAGCAGTTCTTC.

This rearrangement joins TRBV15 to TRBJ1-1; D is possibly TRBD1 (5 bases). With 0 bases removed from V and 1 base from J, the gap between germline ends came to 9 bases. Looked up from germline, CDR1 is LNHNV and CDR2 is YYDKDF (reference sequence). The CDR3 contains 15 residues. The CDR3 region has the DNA TGTGCCACCAGCAGAGACAGGGTAGGGAACACTGAAGCTTTCTTT. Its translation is CATSRDRVGNTEAFF. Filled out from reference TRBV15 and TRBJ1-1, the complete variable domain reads DAMVIQNPRYQVTQFGKPVTLSCSQTLNHNVMYWYQQKSSQAPKLLFHYYDKDFNNEADTPDNFQSRRPNTSFCFLDIRSPGLGDTAMYLCATSRDRVGNTEAFFGQGTRLTVV.

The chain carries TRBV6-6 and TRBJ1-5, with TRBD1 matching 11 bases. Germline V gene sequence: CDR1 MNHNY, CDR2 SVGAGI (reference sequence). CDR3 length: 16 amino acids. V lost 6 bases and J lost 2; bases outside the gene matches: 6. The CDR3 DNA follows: TGTGCCAGCAGAACCGGGACAGGGGGGGGCAATCAGCCCCAGCATTTT. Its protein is CASRTGTGGGNQPQHF.

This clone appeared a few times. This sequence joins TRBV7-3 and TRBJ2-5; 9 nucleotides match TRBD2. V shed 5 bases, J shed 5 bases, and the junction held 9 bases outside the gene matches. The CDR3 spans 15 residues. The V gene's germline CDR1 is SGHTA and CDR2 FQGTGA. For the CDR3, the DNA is TGTGCCAGCAGCCCTTATAGCGGGGGTGGGGAGACCCAGTACTTC. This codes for CASSPYSGGGETQYF.

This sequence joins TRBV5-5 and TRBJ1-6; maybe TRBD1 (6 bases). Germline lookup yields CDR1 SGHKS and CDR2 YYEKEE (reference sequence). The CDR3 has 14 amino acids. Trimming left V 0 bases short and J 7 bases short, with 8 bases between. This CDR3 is CASSLGGQNSPLHF. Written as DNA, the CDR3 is TGTGCCAGCAGCTTGGGGGGGCAGAATTCACCCCTCCACTTT. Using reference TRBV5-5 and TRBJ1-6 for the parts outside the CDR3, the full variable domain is DAGVTQSPTHLIKTRGQQVTLRCSPISGHKSVSWYQQVLGQGPQFIFQYYEKEERGRGNFPDRFSARQFPNYSSELNVNALLLGDSALYLCASSLGGQNSPLHFGNGTRLTVT.

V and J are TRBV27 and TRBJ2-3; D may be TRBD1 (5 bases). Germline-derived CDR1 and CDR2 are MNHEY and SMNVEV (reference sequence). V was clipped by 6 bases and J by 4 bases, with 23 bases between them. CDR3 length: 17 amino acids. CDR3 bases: TGTGCCAGCAGAGCCTCTCCGCACTCGAAGGGGCCAGATACGCAGTATTTT. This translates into CASRASPHSKGPDTQYF.

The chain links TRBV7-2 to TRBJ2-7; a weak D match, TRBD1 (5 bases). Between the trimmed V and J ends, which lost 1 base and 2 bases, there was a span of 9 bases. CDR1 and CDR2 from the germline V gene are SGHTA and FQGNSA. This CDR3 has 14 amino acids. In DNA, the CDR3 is TGTGCCAGCAGCTTAGGTTCACAGGCCTACGAGCAGTACTTC. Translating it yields CASSLGSQAYEQYF.

The CDR3 DNA reads TGTGCCAGCAGTTTCCGGGGACAGGGGTATCAGCCCCAGCATTTT. Residues: CASSFRGQGYQPQHF. The chain combines TRBV28 with TRBJ1-5; 10 bases are a match to TRBD1. This CDR3 has 15 amino acids. The ends lost 3 bases at V and 5 bases at J; junction bases unmatched: 4. Germline V CDR1 and CDR2: MDHEN, SYDVKM.

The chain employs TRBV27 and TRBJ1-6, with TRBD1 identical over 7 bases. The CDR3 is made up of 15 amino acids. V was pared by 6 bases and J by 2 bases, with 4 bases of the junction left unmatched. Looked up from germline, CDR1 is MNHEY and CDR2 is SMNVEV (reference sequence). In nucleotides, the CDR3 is TGTGCCAGCAGACGGACAGGCACCTATAATTCACCCCTCCACTTT. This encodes CASRRTGTYNSPLHF.

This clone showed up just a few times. CDR3: CASSPGTSGVLEQFF. The CDR3 nucleotides are TGTGCCAGCTCACCGGGGACTAGCGGGGTACTTGAGCAGTTCTTC. The chain carries TRBV18 and TRBJ2-1; the match to TRBD2 covers 13 bases. Germline trimming cut 3 bases from V and 9 bases from J; bases unmatched to any gene: 5. This CDR3 region has 15 residues. CDR1 and CDR2 (germline): KGHSH, LQKENI.

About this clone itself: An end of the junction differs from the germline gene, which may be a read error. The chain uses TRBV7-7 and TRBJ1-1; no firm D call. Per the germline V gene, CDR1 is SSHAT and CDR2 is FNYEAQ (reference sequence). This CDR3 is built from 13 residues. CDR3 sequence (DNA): TGTGCTAGCAGCTTATCGCCCCAGTCCCCAGCTTTCTTT. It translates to CASSLSPQSPAFF.

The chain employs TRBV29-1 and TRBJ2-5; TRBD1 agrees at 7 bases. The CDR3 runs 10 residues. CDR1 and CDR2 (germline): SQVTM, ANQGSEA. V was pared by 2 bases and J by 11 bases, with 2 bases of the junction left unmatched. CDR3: CSVEMGQQYF. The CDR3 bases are TGCAGCGTTGAAATGGGACAGCAGTACTTC.

CDR3 sequence (DNA): TGTGCAAGTCGCTTCGGGACAGGGGGGTACAATGAGCAGTTCTTC. Its translation: CASRFGTGGYNEQFF. The V call is TRBV12-2, the J call TRBJ2-1; TRBD1 is taken as the D call from the table, unchecked against the DNA. TRBV12-2 is a pseudogene segment. The CDR3 is 15 amino acids.

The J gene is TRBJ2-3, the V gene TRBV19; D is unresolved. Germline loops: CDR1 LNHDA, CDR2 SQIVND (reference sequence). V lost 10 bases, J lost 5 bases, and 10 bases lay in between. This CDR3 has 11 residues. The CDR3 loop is CATKRVDTQYF. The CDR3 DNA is TGTGCCACTAAACGAGTAGATACGCAGTATTTT.

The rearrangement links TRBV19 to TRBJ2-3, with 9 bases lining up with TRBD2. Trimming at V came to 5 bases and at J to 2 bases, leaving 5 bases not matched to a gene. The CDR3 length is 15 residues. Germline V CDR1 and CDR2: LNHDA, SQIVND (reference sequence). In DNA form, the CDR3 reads TGTGCCAGTAGTGTGACTAGCGGTCTCACAGATACGCAGTATTTT. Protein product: CASSVTSGLTDTQYF.

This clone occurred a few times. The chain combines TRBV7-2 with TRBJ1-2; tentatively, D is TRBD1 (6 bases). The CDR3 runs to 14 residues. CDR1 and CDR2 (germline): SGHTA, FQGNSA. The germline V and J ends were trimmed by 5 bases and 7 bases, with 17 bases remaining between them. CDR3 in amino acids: CASSPKWAGVGYTF. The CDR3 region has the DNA TGTGCCAGCAGCCCTAAGTGGGCAGGGGTTGGCTACACCTTC.

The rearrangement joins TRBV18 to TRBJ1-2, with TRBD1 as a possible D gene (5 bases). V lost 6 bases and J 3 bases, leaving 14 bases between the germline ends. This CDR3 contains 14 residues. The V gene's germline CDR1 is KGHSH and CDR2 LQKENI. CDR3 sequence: CASSPLDNHYGYTF. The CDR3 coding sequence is TGTGCCAGCTCTCCCTTGGACAACCACTATGGCTACACCTTC.

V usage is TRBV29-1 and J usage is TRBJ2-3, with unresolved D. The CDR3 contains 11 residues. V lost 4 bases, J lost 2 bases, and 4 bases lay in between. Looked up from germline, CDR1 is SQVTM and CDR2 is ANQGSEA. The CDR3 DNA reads TGCAGCGTTGCACACACAGATACGCAGTATTTT. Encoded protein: CSVAHTDTQYF.

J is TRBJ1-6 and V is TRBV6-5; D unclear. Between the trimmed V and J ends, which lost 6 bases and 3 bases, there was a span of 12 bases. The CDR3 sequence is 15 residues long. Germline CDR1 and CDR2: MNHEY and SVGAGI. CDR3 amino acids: CASSPEAFYNSPLHF. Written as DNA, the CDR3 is TGTGCCAGCAGCCCCGAGGCATTCTATAATTCACCCCTCCACTTT.

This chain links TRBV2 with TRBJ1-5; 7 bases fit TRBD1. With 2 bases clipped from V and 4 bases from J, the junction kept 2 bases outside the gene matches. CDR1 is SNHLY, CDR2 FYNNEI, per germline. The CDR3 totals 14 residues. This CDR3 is CASSEWDSNQPQHF. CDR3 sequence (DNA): TGTGCCAGCAGTGAATGGGACAGTAATCAGCCCCAGCATTTT.

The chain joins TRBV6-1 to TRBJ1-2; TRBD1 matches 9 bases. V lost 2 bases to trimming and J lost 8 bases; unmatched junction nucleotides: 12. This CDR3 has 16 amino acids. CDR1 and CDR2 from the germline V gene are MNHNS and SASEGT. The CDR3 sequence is CASSETPHTGTGGYTF. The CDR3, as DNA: TGTGCCAGCAGTGAAACCCCCCACACCGGGACAGGGGGCTACACCTTC.

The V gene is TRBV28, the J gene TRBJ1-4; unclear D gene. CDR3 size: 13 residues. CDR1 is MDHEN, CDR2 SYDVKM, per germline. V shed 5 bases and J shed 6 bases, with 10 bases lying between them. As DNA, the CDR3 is TGTGCCAGCAGTCTCCGGCGGGATGAAAAACTGTTTTTT. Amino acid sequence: CASSLRRDEKLFF.

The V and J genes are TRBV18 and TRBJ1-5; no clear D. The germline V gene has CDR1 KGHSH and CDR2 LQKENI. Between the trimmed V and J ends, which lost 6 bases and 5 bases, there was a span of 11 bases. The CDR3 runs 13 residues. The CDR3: CASSRTQDQPQHF. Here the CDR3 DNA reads TGTGCCAGCTCCCGGACTCAAGATCAGCCCCAGCATTTT.

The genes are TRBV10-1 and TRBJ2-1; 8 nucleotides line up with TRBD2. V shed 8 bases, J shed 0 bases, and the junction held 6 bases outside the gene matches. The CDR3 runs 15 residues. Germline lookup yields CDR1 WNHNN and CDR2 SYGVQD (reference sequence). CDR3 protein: CASRIAGSSYNEQFF. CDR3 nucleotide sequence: TGCGCCAGCCGAATAGCGGGGTCCTCCTACAATGAGCAGTTCTTC.

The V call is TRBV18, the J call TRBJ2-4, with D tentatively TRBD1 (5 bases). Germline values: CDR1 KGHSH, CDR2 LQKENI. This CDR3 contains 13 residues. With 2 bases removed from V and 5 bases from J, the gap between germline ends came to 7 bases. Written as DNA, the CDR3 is TGTGCCAGCTCACCAGGGGCCGAAAACATTCAGTACTTC. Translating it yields CASSPGAENIQYF.

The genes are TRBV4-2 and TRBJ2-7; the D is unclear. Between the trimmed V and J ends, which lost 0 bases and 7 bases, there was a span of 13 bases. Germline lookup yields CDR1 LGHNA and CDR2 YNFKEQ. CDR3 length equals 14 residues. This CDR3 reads CASSQESRQWEQYF. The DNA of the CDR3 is TGTGCCAGCAGCCAAGAGAGCAGGCAGTGGGAGCAGTACTTC.

CDR3 residues: CASSLSGETQYF. As DNA, the CDR3 is TGCGCCAGCAGCCTGTCGGGGGAGACCCAGTACTTC. The rearrangement uses TRBV5-1 and TRBJ2-5; D perhaps matches TRBD2 (5 bases). Germline V gene sequence: CDR1 SGHRS, CDR2 YFSETQ. V was cut by 4 bases and J by 5 bases, with 9 bases left in between. The CDR3 runs to 12 residues.

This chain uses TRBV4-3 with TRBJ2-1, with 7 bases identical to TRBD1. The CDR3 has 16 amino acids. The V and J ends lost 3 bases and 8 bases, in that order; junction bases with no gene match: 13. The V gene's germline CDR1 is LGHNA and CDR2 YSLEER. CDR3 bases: TGCGCCAGCAGCCAGACAGGGACCCCGGGCTTCGATGAGCAGTTCTTC. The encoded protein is CASSQTGTPGFDEQFF.